What follows are 5 T cell receptor beta chains derived from one specimen sequenced in a study of blood T cell repertoires in COVID-19. Only in-frame clones appear in the TCRdb table, and some are missing; sequencing was by immunoSEQ multiplex PCR. This table holds under 150,000 clones, 80% to 85% found once. Sequencing was carried out using peripheral blood. Receptors originate from a woman aged 55-70 years with acute or convalescent COVID-19.

The J gene is TRBJ2-3, the V gene TRBV29-1; 11 bases match TRBD1. Germline CDR1 SQVTM, CDR2 ANQGSEA. The trim removed 7 bases at V and 3 bases at J, leaving 9 bases unmatched. The CDR3 is made up of 15 amino acids. The CDR3 DNA sequence: TGCAGCGACTCCCTAGGGACAGGGGGTACAGATACGCAGTATTTT. Translating it yields CSDSLGTGGTDTQYF.

The V gene is TRBV28, the J gene TRBJ2-7, with a weak D call TRBD2 (6 bases). This CDR3 spans 15 amino acids. From germline, CDR1 is MDHEN and CDR2 SYDVKM. V gave up 10 bases and J gave up 3 bases, with 22 bases separating them. In DNA, the CDR3 is TGTGCCACCCTATCCCCGATCGGGGGAGGCTACGAGCAGTACTTC. Translating it yields CATLSPIGGGYEQYF.

The chain uses TRBV1 and TRBJ2-7; no DNA check was done on the table's D call, TRBD2. TRBV1 is deemed a pseudogene. The length of the CDR3 is 16 residues. CDR3 protein: CTSSCASGIFTYEQYF. For the CDR3, the DNA is TGCACCAGCAGCTGCGCGAGCGGGATATTTACCTACGAGCAGTACTTC.

This sequence joins TRBV3-1 (or the pseudogene TRBV3-2) and TRBJ1-6; D is perhaps TRBD1 (5 bases). The V gene's germline CDR1 is LGHDT and CDR2 YNNKEL (reference sequence). The CDR3 is 14 amino acids. Trimming pared 4 bases from V and 5 bases from J, leaving 9 bases between. CDR3 amino acids: CASSRGMNNSPLHF. In nucleotides, the CDR3 is TGTGCCAGCAGCCGGGGCATGAATAATTCACCCCTCCACTTT.

With regard to this clone: The same CDR3 also results from other DNA sequences found in this sample. The chain employs TRBV19 and TRBJ1-1; D remains ambiguous. The CDR3 is 13 residues long. CDR1 is LNHDA, CDR2 SQIVND, per germline (reference sequence). The V and J ends lost 2 bases and 0 bases respectively, with 4 bases between them. The CDR3 sequence is CASSISVNTEAFF. The CDR3 DNA reads TGTGCCAGTAGTATATCTGTGAACACTGAAGCTTTCTTT.